Following are 3 T cell receptor beta chains from one sample sequenced in a study of cytomegalovirus exposure and HLA in healthy donors. Researchers ran the PCR with 60 Vbeta and 13 Jbeta primers. The table came from immunoSEQ multiplex PCR; TCRdb's copy has only in-frame clones and leaves some out. The sample consists of roughly 130,000 clones, about 80% of them appearing once. The sample taken for sequencing was PBMCs. The receptors shown here come from a middle-aged man in good health and CMV-seronegative.

The V gene is TRBV28, the J gene TRBJ2-5; 15 bases agree with TRBD2. Germline values: CDR1 MDHEN, CDR2 SYDVKM. Trimming at V came to 11 bases and at J to 3 bases, leaving 10 bases not matched to a gene. CDR3 length: 16 residues. The CDR3 here is CAGQRGLAGGEETQYF. In nucleotides, the CDR3 is TGTGCCGGGCAGAGGGGACTAGCGGGGGGCGAAGAGACCCAGTACTTC. Looking up the rest from reference TRBV28 and TRBJ2-5 gives the full variable domain: DVKVTQSSRYLVKRTGEKVFLECVQDMDHENMFWYRQDPGLGLRLIYFSYDVKMKEKGDIPEGYSVSREKKERFSLILESASTNQTSMYLCAGQRGLAGGEETQYFGPGTRLLVL.

The chain employs TRBV10-3 and TRBJ2-1, with 7 bases fitting TRBD2. Germline CDR1 ENHRY, CDR2 SYGVKD. The CDR3 runs to 12 residues. V lost 4 bases to trimming and J lost 8 bases; unmatched junction nucleotides: 2. The CDR3, as DNA: TGTGCCATCAGTGTTGGGGGGGATGAGCAGTTCTTC. Its protein product is CAISVGGDEQFF.

The V gene is TRBV27, the J gene TRBJ1-5; D gene ambiguous. This CDR3 comprises 12 residues. V lost 8 bases and J lost 5, with 10 bases in between. Germline V lookup: CDR1 MNHEY, CDR2 SMNVEV (reference sequence). The CDR3: CASGLSYQPQHF. The CDR3 DNA reads as TGTGCCAGCGGGCTTTCCTATCAGCCCCAGCATTTT.